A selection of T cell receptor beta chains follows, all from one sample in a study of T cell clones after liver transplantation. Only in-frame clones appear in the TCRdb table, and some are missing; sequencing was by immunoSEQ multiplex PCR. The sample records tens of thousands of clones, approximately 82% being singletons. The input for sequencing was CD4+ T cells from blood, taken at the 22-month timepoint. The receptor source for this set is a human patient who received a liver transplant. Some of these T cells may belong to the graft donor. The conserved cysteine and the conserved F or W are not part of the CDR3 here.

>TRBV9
ASSVLANTGELF
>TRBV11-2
ASSLIGGATNEKLF
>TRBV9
ASSPRDRGSPLH
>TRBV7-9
ASSLEALLGNYLYNEQF
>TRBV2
ASKESPGGKLF
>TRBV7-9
ASSLGVAWETQY
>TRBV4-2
ASSQEPGLKTQY
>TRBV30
AWSHLSRQVRRGYT
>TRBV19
ASSIANRGAGYSPLH
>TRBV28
ASRAPTGTSGIGEQY
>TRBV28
ASSPGGGPYNEQF
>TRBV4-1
ASSRLAGVPSEQF
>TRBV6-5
ASSIRTGSYEQY
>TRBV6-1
ASSKADPVTLWGQGEGHTDTQY
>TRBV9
ASSVAGTGGFGELF
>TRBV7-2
ASSALTGGGRNEQF
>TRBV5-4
ATARGEHYEQY
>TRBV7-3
ASSPGSLADTQY
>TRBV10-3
AISTTYEQY
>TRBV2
ASSWGQVNQPQH
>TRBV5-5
ASSLSGVGYNEQF
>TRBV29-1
SVVQGSGSRGYT
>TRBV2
ASTYPQGGLAPPSSYNEQF
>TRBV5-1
ASSQRQRGVTDTQY
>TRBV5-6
ASTSGQGAVYGYT
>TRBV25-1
ASRDWTGRNTEAF